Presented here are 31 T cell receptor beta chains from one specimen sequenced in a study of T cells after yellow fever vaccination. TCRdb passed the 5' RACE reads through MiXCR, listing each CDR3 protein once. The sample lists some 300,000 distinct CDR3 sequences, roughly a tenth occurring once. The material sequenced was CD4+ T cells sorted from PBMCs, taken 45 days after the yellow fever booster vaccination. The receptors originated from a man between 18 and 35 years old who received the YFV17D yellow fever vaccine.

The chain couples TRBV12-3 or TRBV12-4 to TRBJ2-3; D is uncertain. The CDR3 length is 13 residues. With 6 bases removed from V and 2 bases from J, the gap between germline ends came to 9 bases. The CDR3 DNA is TGTGCCAGCAGCCCTTCGGTCACAGATACGCAGTATTTT. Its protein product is CASSPSVTDTQYF.

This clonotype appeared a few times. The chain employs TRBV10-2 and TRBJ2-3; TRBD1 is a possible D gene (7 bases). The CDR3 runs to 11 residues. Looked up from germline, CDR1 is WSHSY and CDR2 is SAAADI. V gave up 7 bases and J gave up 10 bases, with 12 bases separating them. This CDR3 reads CASTQGGAQYF. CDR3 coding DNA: TGCGCCAGCACCCAGGGGGGAGCGCAGTATTTT.

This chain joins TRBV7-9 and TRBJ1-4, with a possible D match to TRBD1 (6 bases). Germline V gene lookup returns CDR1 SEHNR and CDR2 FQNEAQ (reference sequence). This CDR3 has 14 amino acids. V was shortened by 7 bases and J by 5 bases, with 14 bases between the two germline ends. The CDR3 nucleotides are TGTGCCAGCACTTCAGGGGTGGGGAATGAAAAACTGTTTTTT. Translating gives CASTSGVGNEKLFF.

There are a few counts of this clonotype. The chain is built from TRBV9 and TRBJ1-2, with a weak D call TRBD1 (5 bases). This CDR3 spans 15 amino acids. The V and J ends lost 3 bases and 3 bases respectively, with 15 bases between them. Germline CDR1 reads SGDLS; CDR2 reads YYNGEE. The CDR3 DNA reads TGTGCCAGCAGCGGGTCGGGACTGGGGGACTATGGCTACACCTTC. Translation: CASSGSGLGDYGYTF.

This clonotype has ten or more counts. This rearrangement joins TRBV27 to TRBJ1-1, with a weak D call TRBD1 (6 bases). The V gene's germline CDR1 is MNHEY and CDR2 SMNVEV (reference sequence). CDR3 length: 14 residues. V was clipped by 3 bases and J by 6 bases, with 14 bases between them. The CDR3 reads CASSFSRGIPEAFF. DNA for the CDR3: TGTGCCAGCAGTTTTTCAAGGGGGATCCCTGAAGCTTTCTTT.

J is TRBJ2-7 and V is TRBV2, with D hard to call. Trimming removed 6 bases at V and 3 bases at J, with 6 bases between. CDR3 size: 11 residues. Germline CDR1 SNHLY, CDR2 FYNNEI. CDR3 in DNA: TGTGCCAGCAGAATGAACTACGAGCAGTACTTC. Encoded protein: CASRMNYEQYF.

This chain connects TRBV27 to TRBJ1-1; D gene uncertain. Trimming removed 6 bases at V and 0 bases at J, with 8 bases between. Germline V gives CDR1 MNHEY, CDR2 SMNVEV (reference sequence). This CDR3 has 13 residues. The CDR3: CASRINMNTEAFF. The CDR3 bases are TGTGCCAGCAGGATCAATATGAACACTGAAGCTTTCTTT.

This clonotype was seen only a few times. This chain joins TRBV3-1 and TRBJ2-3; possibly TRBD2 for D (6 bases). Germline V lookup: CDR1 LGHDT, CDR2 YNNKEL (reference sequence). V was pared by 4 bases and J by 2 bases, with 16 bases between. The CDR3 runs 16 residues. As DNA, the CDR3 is TGTGCCAGCAGCCGGGATGGCGGGGCTTTCACAGATACGCAGTATTTT. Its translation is CASSRDGGAFTDTQYF.

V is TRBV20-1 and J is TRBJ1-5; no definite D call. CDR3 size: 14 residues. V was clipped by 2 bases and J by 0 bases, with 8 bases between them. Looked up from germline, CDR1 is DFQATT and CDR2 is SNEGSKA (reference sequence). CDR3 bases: TGCAGTGCTAGAACGGGAAATAGCAATCAGCCCCAGCATTTT. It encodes CSARTGNSNQPQHF.

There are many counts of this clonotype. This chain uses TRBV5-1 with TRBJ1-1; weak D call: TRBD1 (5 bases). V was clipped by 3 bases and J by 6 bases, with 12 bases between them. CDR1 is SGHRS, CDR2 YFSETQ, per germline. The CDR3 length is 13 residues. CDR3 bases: TGCGCCAGCAGCTCACCGGGACGCTCTGAAGCTTTCTTT. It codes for CASSSPGRSEAFF.

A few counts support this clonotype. The DNA of the CDR3 is TGTGCCAGCAGTGGGACTAGCGGCTCCCGGCAGTATTTT. It specifies CASSGTSGSRQYF. This chain connects TRBV6-2 or TRBV6-3 to TRBJ2-3; 11 bases map to TRBD2. Trimming at V came to 5 bases and at J to 11 bases, leaving 6 bases not matched to a gene. Germline V lookup: CDR1 MNHEY, CDR2 SVGEGT. The CDR3 runs to 13 residues.

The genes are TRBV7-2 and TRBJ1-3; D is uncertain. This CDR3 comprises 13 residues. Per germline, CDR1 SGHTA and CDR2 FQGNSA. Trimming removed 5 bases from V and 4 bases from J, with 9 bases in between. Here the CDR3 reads CASSQSLGNTIYF. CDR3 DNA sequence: TGTGCCAGCAGCCAGTCCCTGGGAAACACCATATATTTT.

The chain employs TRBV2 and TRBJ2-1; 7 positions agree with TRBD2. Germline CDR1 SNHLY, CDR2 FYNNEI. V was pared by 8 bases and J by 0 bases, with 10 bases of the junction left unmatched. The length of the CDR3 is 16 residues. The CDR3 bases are TGTGCCAGCGATATCTCCCAGCGGGGCTCCTACAATGAGCAGTTCTTC. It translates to CASDISQRGSYNEQFF. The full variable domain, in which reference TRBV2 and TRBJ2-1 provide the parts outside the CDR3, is EPEVTQTPSHQVTQMGQEVILRCVPISNHLYFYWYRQILGQKVEFLVSFYNNEISEKSEIFDDQFSVERPDGSNFTLKIRSTKLEDSAMYFCASDISQRGSYNEQFFGPGTRLTVL.

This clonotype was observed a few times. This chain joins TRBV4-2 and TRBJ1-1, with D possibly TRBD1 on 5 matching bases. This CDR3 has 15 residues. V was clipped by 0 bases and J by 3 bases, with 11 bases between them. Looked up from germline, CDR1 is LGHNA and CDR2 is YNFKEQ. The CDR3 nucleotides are TGTGCCAGCAGCCAAGAAGGGGTCAGGGACACTGAAGCTTTCTTT. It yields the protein CASSQEGVRDTEAFF.

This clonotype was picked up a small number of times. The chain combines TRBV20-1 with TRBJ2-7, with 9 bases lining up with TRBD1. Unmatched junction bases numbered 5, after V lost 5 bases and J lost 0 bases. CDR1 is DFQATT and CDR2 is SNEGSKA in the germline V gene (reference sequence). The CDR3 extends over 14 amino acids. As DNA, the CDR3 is TGCAGTGCTTCGGACAGGGGTAGCTCCTACGAGCAGTACTTC. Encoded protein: CSASDRGSSYEQYF.

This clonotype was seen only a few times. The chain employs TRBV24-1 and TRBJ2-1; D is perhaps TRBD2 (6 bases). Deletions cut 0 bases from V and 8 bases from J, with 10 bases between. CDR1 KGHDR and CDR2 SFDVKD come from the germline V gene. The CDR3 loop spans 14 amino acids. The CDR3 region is CATSDLPGGDEQFF. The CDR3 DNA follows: TGTGCCACCAGTGATTTGCCCGGCGGGGATGAGCAGTTCTTC.

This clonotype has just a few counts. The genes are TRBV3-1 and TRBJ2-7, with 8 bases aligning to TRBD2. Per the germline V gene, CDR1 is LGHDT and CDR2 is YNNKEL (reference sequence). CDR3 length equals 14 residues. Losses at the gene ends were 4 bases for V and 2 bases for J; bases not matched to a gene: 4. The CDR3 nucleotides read TGTGCCAGCAGCCCCCGGCGGGGGGCCTACGAGCAGTACTTC. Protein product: CASSPRRGAYEQYF.

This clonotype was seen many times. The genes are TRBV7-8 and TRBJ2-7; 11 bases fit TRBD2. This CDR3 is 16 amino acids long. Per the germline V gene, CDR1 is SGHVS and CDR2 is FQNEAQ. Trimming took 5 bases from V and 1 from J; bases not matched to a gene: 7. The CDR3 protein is CASSVLAGGSSYEQYV. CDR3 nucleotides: TGTGCCAGCAGCGTCCTAGCGGGGGGTAGTTCCTACGAGCAGTACGTC.

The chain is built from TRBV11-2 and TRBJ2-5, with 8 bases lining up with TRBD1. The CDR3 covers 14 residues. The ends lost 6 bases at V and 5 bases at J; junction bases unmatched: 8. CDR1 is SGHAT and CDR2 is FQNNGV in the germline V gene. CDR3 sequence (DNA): TGTGCCAGCAGGTCGAACAGGGGGAGGGAGACCCAGTACTTC. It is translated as CASRSNRGRETQYF.

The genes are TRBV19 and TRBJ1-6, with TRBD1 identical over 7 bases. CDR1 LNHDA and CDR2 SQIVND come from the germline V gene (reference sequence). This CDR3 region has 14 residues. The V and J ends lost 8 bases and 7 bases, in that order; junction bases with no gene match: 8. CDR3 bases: TGTGCCAGTCGGATGAGGGGGCCCAATTCACCCCTCCACTTT. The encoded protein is CASRMRGPNSPLHF.

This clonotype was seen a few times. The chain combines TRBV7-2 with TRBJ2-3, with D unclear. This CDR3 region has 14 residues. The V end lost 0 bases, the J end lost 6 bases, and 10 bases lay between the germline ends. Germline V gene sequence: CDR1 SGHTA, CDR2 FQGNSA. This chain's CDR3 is CASSLARRMDTQYF. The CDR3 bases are TGTGCCAGCAGCTTAGCGCGTAGAATGGATACGCAGTATTTT.

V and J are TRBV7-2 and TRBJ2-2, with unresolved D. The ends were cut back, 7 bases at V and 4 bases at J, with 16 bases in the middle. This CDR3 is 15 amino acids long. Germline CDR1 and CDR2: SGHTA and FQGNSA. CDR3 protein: CASTLALGLTGELFF. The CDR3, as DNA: TGTGCCAGCACCCTGGCCCTGGGTCTCACCGGGGAGCTGTTTTTT.

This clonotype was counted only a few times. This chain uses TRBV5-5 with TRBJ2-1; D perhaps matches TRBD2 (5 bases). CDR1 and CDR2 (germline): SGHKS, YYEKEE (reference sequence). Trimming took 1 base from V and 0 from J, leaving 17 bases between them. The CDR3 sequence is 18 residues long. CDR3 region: CASSLSYQRGSSYNEQFF. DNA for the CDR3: TGTGCCAGCAGCTTGTCATATCAGCGAGGGAGCTCCTACAATGAGCAGTTCTTC.

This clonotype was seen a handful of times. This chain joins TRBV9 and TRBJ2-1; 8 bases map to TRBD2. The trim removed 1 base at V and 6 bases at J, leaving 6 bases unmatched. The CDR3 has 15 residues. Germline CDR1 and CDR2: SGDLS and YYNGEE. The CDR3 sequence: CASSVTGLASNEQFF. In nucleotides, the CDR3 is TGTGCCAGCAGCGTAACTGGACTAGCAAGCAATGAGCAGTTCTTC.

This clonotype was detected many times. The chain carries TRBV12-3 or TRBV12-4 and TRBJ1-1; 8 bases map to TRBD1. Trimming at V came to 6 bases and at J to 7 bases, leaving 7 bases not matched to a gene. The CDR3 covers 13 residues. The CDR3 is CASSYGQGDEAFF. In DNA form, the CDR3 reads TGTGCCAGCAGCTATGGACAGGGAGATGAAGCTTTCTTT.

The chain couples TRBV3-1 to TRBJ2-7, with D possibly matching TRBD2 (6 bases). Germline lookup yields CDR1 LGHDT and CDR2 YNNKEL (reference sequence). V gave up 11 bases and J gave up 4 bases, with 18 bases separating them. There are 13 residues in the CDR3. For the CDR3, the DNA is TGTGCCTGCGCGTCCGGGGGACTTTACGAGCAGTACTTC. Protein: CACASGGLYEQYF.

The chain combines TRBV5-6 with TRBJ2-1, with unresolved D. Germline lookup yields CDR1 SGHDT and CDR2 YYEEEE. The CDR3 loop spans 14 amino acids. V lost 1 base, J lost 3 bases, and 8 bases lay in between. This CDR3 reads CASSLLQVYNEQFF. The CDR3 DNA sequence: TGTGCCAGCAGCTTGCTACAAGTCTACAATGAGCAGTTCTTC.

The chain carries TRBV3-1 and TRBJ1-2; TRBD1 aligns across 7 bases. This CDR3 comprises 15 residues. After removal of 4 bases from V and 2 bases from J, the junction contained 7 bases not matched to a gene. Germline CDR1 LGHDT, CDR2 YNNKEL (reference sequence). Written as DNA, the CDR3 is TGTGCCAGCAGCCCAGCAGGGGGAGGCAACTATGGCTACACCTTC. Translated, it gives CASSPAGGGNYGYTF.

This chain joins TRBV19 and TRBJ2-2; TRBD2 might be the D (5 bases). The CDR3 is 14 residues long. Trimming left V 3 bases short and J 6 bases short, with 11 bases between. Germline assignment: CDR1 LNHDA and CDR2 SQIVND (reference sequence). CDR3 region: CASSMFGVAGELFF. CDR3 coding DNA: TGTGCCAGTAGTATGTTCGGGGTGGCCGGGGAGCTGTTTTTT. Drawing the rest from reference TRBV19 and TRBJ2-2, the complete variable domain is DGGITQSPKYLFRKEGQNVTLSCEQNLNHDAMYWYRQDPGQGLRLIYYSQIVNDFQKGDIAEGYSVSREKKESFPLTVTSAQKNPTAFYLCASSMFGVAGELFFGEGSRLTVL.

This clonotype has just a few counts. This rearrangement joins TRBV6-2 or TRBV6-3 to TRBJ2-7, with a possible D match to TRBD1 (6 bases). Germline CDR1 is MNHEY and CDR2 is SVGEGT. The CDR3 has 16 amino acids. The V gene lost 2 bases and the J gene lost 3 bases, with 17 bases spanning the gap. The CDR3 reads CASSYPTIPQGYEQYF. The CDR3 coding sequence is TGTGCCAGCAGTTACCCGACTATTCCACAGGGCTACGAGCAGTACTTC.

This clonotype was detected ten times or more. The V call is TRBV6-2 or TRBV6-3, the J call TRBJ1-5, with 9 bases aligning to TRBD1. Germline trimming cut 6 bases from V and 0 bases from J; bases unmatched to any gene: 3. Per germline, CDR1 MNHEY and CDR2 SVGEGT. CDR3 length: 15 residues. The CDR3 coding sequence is TGTGCCAGCAGAAGGGACAGGGCTAGCAATCAGCCCCAGCATTTT. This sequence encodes CASRRDRASNQPQHF.